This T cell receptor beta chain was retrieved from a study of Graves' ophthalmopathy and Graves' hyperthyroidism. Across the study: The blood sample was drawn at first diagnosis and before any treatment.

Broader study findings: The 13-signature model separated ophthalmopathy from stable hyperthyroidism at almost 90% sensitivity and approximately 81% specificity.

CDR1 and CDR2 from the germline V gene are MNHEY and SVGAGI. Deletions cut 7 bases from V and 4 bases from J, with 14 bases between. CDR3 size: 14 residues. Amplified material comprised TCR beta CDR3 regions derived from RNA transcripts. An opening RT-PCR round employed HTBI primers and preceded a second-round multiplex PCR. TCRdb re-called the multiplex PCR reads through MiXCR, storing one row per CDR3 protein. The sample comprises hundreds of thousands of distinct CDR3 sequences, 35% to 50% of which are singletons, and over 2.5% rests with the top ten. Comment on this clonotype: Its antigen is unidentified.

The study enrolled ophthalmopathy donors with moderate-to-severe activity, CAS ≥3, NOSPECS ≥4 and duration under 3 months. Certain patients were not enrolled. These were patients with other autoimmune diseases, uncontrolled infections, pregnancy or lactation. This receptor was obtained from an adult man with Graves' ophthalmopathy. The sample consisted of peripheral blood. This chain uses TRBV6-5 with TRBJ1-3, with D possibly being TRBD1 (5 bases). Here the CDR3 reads CASKLSGRGNTIYF. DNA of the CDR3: TGTGCCAGCAAGCTATCAGGGCGCGGAAACACCATATATTTT.